This T cell receptor (beta chain) is from a study of beta chain features in type 1 diabetes. Cells sorted by CD45RO/CCR7/CD25/CD127/CD95/CD27 comprised CD4+ naive, central memory, regulatory and stem cell-like memory cells. Germline lookup yields CDR1 LNHNV and CDR2 YYDKDF (reference sequence). This CDR3 contains 14 residues. The V end lost 0 bases, the J end lost 8 bases, and 11 bases lay between the germline ends. General study results and limits: Amplification by PCR could prefer shorter templates, with the same effect in patients and controls. A closer apparent resemblance between naive, central memory and Treg TCRB repertoires was seen in patients than in healthy donors. The study found moderately but significantly shorter TCRB CDR3s in all four CD4+ subsets of Type 1 diabetes patients.

The isolated RNA, all of it, was reverse transcribed, so expressed TCRB transcripts were what got sequenced. It was found that naive, central memory and regulatory T cell samples averaged around 3.5 million reads. Measured with immunoSEQ multiplex PCR; TCRdb has only the in-frame clones, and not every one. The data hold approximately 600,000 clones, with roughly 12% observed a single time. This clone was seen more than once but under ten times. Antigen unknown. The J gene is TRBJ2-1, the V gene TRBV15; perhaps TRBD1 as D (6 bases). The sequenced material came from naive CD4+ T cells from blood. The sequence was collected from a man aged 30 to 45 with type 1 diabetes. The CDR3 here is CATSRDVGAYEQFF. The CDR3 DNA is TGTGCCACCAGCAGAGATGTGGGGGCCTATGAGCAGTTCTTC.